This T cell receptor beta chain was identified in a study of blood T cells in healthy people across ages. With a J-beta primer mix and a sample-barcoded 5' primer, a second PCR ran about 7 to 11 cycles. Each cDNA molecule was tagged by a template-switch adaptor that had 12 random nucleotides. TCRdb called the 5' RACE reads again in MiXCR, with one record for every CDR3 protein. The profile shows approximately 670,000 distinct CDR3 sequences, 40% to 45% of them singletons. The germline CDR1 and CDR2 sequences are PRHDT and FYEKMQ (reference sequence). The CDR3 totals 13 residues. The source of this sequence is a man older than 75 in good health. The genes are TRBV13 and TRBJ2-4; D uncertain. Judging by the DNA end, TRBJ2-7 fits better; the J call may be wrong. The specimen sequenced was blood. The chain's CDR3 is CASSLDATYEQYF. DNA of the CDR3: TGTGCCAGCAGCTTGGACGCAACCTACGAGCAGTACTTC.